Shown below are 18 T cell receptor beta chains from a single sample sequenced in a study of spatial heterogeneity in lung cancer. Each CDR3 protein is one row after TCRdb ran MiXCR on the 5' RACE reads. The table includes around 720 distinct CDR3 sequences, over 45% detected once. Time point in this sample: sample taken at primary tumor resection. Unsorted whole RNA from tumor, nontumor lung or frozen PBMC underwent sequencing. The sequencing here drew on PBMCs, taken at surgery. The receptor set was obtained from a male donor with early-stage non-small cell lung cancer.

A note on this clonotype: This beta chain represents an off-target read in a library built for alpha chains; its size is of limited meaning. The V and J genes are TRBV12-3 or TRBV12-4 and TRBJ2-1, with 8 bases aligning to TRBD2. The CDR3 is 13 amino acids. V lost 8 bases to trimming and J lost 11 bases; unmatched junction nucleotides: 11. The chain's CDR3 is CASGELAARQQFF. For the CDR3, the DNA is TGTGCCAGCGGGGAACTAGCGGCCCGGCAGCAGTTCTTC.

This clonotype was seen more than once but under ten times. In a library made to pick up alpha chains, this beta chain is a stray read with a size that means little. This chain links TRBV30 with TRBJ1-1; no clear D. The CDR3 is 11 amino acids. V was shortened by 1 base and J by 4 bases, with 4 bases between the two germline ends. Germline-derived CDR1 and CDR2 are GTSNPN and SVGIG (reference sequence). The CDR3 sequence: CAWSERTEAFF. The CDR3 DNA sequence: TGTGCCTGGAGTGAGCGCACTGAAGCTTTCTTT.

Of note for this clonotype: As an off-target read in a library built for alpha chains, this beta chain has a frequency of little significance. The V gene is TRBV6-5, the J gene TRBJ2-7, with 10 bases fitting TRBD2. Germline CDR1 reads MNHEY; CDR2 reads SVGAGI. The CDR3 has 16 amino acids. V shed 0 bases, J shed 6 bases, and the junction held 8 bases outside the gene matches. In DNA form, the CDR3 reads TGTGCCAGCAGTTACTCGAGCGGGGGGGCTCCCCTCGAGCAGTACTTC. Its translation: CASSYSSGGAPLEQYF.

Comments on this clonotype: Being off target in a library aimed at alpha chains, this beta chain has a size of little meaning. The V gene is TRBV18, the J gene TRBJ2-7; 15 nucleotides line up with TRBD2. CDR1 and CDR2 (germline): KGHSH, LQKENI. The J segment lost 1 base and the V segment lost 2 bases, leaving 3 bases of the junction unmatched. The length of the CDR3 is 17 residues. The CDR3 protein is CASSPGLAGGFSYEQYF. The DNA for the CDR3 is TGTGCCAGCTCACCAGGACTAGCGGGAGGGTTTTCCTACGAGCAGTACTTC.

On this clonotype itself: Found in a library prepared for alpha chains, this beta chain is an off-target read, and its abundance has little meaning. The chain joins TRBV29-1 to TRBJ1-1; weak D call: TRBD1 (5 bases). Germline-derived CDR1 and CDR2 are SQVTM and ANQGSEA. The CDR3 spans 14 residues. V was cut by 6 bases and J by 9 bases, with 23 bases left in between. CDR3 sequence: CSVEPWGKGPKAFF. For the CDR3, the DNA is TGCAGCGTCGAGCCTTGGGGGAAAGGACCGAAAGCTTTCTTT.

Remarks on this clonotype: This beta chain is a stray read from a library made for alpha chains; its abundance is not meaningful. The chain carries TRBV27 and TRBJ2-4; TRBD1 aligns across 8 bases. V dropped 5 bases and J dropped 6; count of bases not matched to a gene: 0. The CDR3 has 12 residues. The V gene's germline CDR1 is MNHEY and CDR2 SMNVEV (reference sequence). CDR3 residues: CASSDRGNIQYF. CDR3 sequence (DNA): TGTGCCAGCAGTGACAGGGGAAACATTCAGTACTTC.

Regarding this clonotype: A junction end diverges from the germline sequence, so it may reflect a read error. Being off target in a library aimed at alpha chains, this beta chain has a size of little meaning. The chain recombines TRBV2 with TRBJ1-1, with 10 bases that match TRBD1. This CDR3 is built from 15 residues. CDR1 and CDR2 from the germline V gene are SNHLY and FYNNEI. The CDR3 region is CASSLDRGKSPEAFF. The CDR3 coding sequence is TGTGCCAGCTCACTGGACAGGGGGAAATCGCCTGAGGCTTTCTTT.

A word on this clonotype: Found in a library prepared for alpha chains, this beta chain is an off-target read, and its abundance has little meaning. The chain recombines TRBV3-1 with TRBJ2-7, with TRBD1 matching over 7 bases. The CDR3 covers 15 residues. V gave up 3 bases and J gave up 3 bases; unmatched junction bases: 8. CDR1 and CDR2 (germline): LGHDT, YNNKEL (reference sequence). The CDR3 here is CASSHPEGAGYEQYF. CDR3 coding DNA: TGTGCCAGCAGCCACCCCGAGGGGGCAGGCTACGAGCAGTACTTC.

A note on this clonotype: This beta chain is an unintended read in a library built for alpha chains; its size means little. V gene TRBV7-2 combines with J gene TRBJ1-5; D unresolved. The germline V and J ends were trimmed by 1 base and 0 bases, with 4 bases remaining between them. The CDR3 length is 14 residues. The V gene's germline CDR1 is SGHTA and CDR2 FQGNSA. The CDR3 spells CASSLGASNQPQHF. Here the CDR3 DNA reads TGTGCCAGCAGCTTAGGGGCTAGCAATCAGCCCCAGCATTTT.

Details on this clonotype: Being off target in a library aimed at alpha chains, this beta chain has a size of little meaning. The CDR3 DNA reads as TGCAGCGTCGGACTAGCGGGCTCCACCGGGGAGCTGTTTTTT. Translating it yields CSVGLAGSTGELFF. The rearrangement uses TRBV29-1 and TRBJ2-2; 11 bases fit TRBD2. J was trimmed by 4 bases and V by 6 bases; bases with no gene match: 4. This CDR3 is built from 14 residues. The germline V gene has CDR1 SQVTM and CDR2 ANQGSEA.

This clonotype was counted a few times. This beta chain is an unintended read in a library built for alpha chains; its size means little. The rearrangement joins TRBV5-1 to TRBJ2-5, with 7 bases aligning to TRBD1. The germline CDR1 and CDR2 sequences are SGHRS and YFSETQ. This CDR3 has 15 residues. The V segment lost 4 bases and the J segment 5 bases; nucleotides outside the gene matches: 11. The CDR3 sequence is CASSPWRGGLETQYF. CDR3 in DNA: TGCGCCAGCAGCCCCTGGAGAGGGGGCTTGGAGACCCAGTACTTC.

About this clonotype: This beta chain is an unintended read in a library built for alpha chains; its size means little. The rearrangement links TRBV19 to TRBJ2-3; D is unclear. CDR3 length equals 11 residues. The germline V gene encodes CDR1 LNHDA and CDR2 SQIVND (reference sequence). V was pared by 8 bases and J by 2 bases, with 5 bases between. As DNA, the CDR3 is TGTGCCAGTCCATCCACAGATACGCAGTATTTT. It specifies CASPSTDTQYF.

This clonotype was detected only a few times. A library made for alpha chains picked up this beta chain off target, so its size means little. The genes are TRBV29-1 and TRBJ2-1; 7 nucleotides line up with TRBD2. V dropped 7 bases and J dropped 3; count of bases not matched to a gene: 3. CDR3 length: 12 amino acids. Germline V gives CDR1 SQVTM, CDR2 ANQGSEA. The DNA for the CDR3 is TGCAGCGCCGGGGGGATCTACAATGAGCAGTTCTTC. Its translation is CSAGGIYNEQFF.

Remarks on this clonotype: This beta chain represents an off-target read in a library built for alpha chains; its size is of limited meaning. The chain joins TRBV9 to TRBJ2-5; D remains ambiguous. The CDR3 runs 13 residues. Germline loops: CDR1 SGDLS, CDR2 YYNGEE. V was cut by 4 bases and J by 0 bases, with 7 bases left in between. CDR3 coding DNA: TGTGCCAGCAGCTCCCCGTACCAAGAGACCCAGTACTTC. It encodes CASSSPYQETQYF. The variable domain in full, with the rest retrieved from reference TRBV9 and TRBJ2-5, is DSGVTQTPKHLITATGQRVTLRCSPRSGDLSVYWYQQSLDQGLQFLIQYYNGEERAKGNILERFSAQQFPDLHSELNLSSLELGDSALYFCASSSPYQETQYFGPGTRLLVL.

Regarding this clonotype: This beta chain was picked up by a library intended for alpha chains and is off target, so its count carries little meaning. The rearrangement uses TRBV5-1 and TRBJ1-6, with TRBD1 as a possible D gene (5 bases). The CDR3 runs to 16 residues. The ends were cut back, 4 bases at V and 6 bases at J, with 17 bases in the middle. Per the germline V gene, CDR1 is SGHRS and CDR2 is YFSETQ. CDR3 residues: CASSPEQASGNSPLHF. Written as DNA, the CDR3 is TGCGCCAGCAGCCCCGAACAGGCGTCGGGTAATTCACCCCTCCACTTT. Looking up the rest from reference TRBV5-1 and TRBJ1-6 gives the full variable domain: KAGVTQTPRYLIKTRGQQVTLSCSPISGHRSVSWYQQTPGQGLQFLFEYFSETQRNKGNFPGRFSGRQFSNSRSEMNVSTLELGDSALYLCASSPEQASGNSPLHFGNGTRLTVT.

As concerns this clonotype: Little can be read into the size of this beta chain, an off-target read in a library designed for alpha chains. The chain combines TRBV29-1 with TRBJ2-6; D gene ambiguous. V lost 0 bases to trimming and J lost 0 bases, with 3 bases between them. The germline gives CDR1 SQVTM, CDR2 ANQGSEA. The CDR3 extends over 14 amino acids. Here the CDR3 reads CSVEDSSGANVLTF. Here the CDR3 DNA reads TGCAGCGTTGAAGATAGCTCTGGGGCCAACGTCCTGACTTTC.

Concerning this clonotype itself: This beta chain represents an off-target read in a library built for alpha chains; its size is of limited meaning. The chain joins TRBV5-1 to TRBJ2-7; no clear D gene. V lost 4 bases, J lost 0 bases, and 8 bases lay in between. CDR1 is SGHRS, CDR2 YFSETQ, per germline. This CDR3 has 13 amino acids. CDR3: CASSVGSSYEQYF. The DNA of the CDR3 is TGCGCCAGCAGCGTAGGATCCTCCTACGAGCAGTACTTC. Filled out from reference TRBV5-1 and TRBJ2-7, the complete variable domain reads KAGVTQTPRYLIKTRGQQVTLSCSPISGHRSVSWYQQTPGQGLQFLFEYFSETQRNKGNFPGRFSGRQFSNSRSEMNVSTLELGDSALYLCASSVGSSYEQYFGPGTRLTVT.

Comment on this clonotype: The library was designed around alpha chains, so this beta chain is a stray read whose abundance carries little weight. V gene TRBV12-3 or TRBV12-4 combines with J gene TRBJ1-6, with D tentatively TRBD1 (5 bases). The CDR3 spans 15 residues. V was cut by 5 bases and J by 7 bases, with 15 bases left in between. The CDR3 is CASSAQGRENSPLHF. The CDR3 coding sequence is TGTGCCAGCAGTGCCCAGGGACGGGAGAATTCACCCCTCCACTTT.